This T cell receptor beta chain was retrieved from a study of CD8 T cells in Susac syndrome. Broader study findings: It was acknowledged in the study that its TCR sequencing and HLA analysis involved a relatively small number of individuals.

In blood CD8+ and CD4+ T cells, TCR beta underwent sequencing. FACS was used to enrich TEMRA cells, whereas the CD8+ and CD4+ T cells were obtained by negative isolation. Random-hexamer reverse transcription was applied to about 0.45 to 1 ug RNA. Amplification of TCR beta CDR3 spanned 54 Vbeta and 13 Jbeta via immunoSEQ multiplex PCR. TCRdb re-called the immunoSEQ multiplex PCR reads with MiXCR, one entry per CDR3 protein. Of just over 150,000 distinct CDR3 sequences detected, over 85% appear once; the ten largest clones hold more than 0.2%. In the case of this clonotype: Its target is unknown.

The TCR originated in a human donor with multiple sclerosis. The sequenced material came from CD8+ T cells from PBMCs.

The CDR3 DNA reads TGTGCCAGCAGTTACGGTCGGGGACAGGGCCTTCTGGAGTACTTC. Its protein is CASSYGRGQGLLEYF. The chain joins TRBV6-6 to TRBJ2-7; TRBD1 matches at 9 bases. There are 15 residues in the CDR3. CDR1 and CDR2 (germline): MNHNY, SVGAGI (reference sequence). With 2 bases clipped from V and 11 bases from J, the junction kept 13 bases outside the gene matches.